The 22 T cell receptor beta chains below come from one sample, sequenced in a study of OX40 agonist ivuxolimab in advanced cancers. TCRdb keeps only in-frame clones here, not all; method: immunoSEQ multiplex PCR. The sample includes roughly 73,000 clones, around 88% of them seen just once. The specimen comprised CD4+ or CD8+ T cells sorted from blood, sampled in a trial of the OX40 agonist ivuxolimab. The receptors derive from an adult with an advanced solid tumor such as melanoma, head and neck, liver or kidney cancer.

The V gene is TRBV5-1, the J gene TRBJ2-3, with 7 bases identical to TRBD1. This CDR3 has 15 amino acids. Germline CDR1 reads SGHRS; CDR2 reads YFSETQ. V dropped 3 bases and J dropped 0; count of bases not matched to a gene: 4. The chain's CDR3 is CASSSGQTSTDTQYF. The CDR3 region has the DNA TGCGCCAGCAGCTCGGGACAGACTAGCACAGATACGCAGTATTTT.

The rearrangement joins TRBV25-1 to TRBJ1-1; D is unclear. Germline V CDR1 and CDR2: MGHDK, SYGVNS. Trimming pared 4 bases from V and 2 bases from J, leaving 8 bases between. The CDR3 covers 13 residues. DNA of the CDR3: TGTGCCAGCAGTGGCACAGCTAACACTGAAGCTTTCTTT. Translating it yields CASSGTANTEAFF.

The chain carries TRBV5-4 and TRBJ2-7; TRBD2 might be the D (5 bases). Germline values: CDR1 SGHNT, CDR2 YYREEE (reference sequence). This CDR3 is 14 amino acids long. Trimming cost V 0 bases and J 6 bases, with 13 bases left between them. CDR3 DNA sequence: TGTGCCAGCAGCTTGGTGGCCTACCGGGGCGAGCAGTACTTC. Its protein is CASSLVAYRGEQYF.

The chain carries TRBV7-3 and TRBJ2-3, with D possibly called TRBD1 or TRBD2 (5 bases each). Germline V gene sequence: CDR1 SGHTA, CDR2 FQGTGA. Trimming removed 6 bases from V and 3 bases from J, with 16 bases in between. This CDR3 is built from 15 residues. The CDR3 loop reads CASRAVRVITDTQYF. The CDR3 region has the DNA TGTGCCAGCAGAGCGGTCAGGGTAATAACAGATACGCAGTATTTT.

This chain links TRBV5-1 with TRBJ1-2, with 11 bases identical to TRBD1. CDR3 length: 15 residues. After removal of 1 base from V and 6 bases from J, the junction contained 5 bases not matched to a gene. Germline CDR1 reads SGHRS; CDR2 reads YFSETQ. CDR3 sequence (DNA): TGCGCCAGCAGCTTGTGGACAGGGGGCAGCAATGGCTACACCTTC. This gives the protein CASSLWTGGSNGYTF.

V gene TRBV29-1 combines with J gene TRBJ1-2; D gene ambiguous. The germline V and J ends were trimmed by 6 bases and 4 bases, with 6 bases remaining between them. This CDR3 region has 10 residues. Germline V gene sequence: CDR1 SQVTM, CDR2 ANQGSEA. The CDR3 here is CSVGSYGYTF. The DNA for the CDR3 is TGCAGCGTGGGGAGCTATGGCTACACCTTC.

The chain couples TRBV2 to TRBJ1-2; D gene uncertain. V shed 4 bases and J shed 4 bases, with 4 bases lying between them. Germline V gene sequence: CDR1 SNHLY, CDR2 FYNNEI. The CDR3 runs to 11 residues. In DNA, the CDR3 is TGTGCCAGCAGTGGGTCCTATGGCTACACCTTC. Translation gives CASSGSYGYTF.

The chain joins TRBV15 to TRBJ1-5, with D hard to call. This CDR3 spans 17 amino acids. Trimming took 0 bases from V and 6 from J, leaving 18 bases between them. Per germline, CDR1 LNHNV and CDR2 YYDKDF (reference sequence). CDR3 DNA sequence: TGTGCCACCAGCAGAGATCGTAGGTCCCTATTCGGTCAGCCCCAGCATTTT. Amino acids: CATSRDRRSLFGQPQHF.

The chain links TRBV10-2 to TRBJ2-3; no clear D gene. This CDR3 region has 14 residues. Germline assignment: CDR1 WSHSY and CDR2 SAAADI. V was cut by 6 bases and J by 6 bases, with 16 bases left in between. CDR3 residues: CASSVDLVDDTQYF. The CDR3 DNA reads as TGCGCCAGCAGCGTAGACTTGGTAGATGATACGCAGTATTTT.

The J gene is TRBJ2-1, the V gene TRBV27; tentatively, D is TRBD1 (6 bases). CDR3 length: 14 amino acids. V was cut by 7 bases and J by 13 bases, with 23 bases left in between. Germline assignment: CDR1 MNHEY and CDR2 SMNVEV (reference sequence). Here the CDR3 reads CASNPLTGRRAQFF. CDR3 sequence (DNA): TGTGCCAGCAACCCTCTGACAGGCCGGCGGGCTCAGTTCTTC.

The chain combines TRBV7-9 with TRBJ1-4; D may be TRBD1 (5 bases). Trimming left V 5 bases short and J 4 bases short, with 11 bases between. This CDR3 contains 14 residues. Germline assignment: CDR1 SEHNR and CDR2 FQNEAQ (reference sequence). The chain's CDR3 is CASSRLGGNEKLFF. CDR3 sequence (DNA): TGTGCCAGCAGCCGACTCGGGGGTAATGAAAAACTGTTTTTT.

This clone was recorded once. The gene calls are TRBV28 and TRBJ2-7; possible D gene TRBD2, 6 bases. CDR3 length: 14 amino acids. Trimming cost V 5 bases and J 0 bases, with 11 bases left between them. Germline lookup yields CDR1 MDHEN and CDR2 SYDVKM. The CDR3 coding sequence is TGTGCCAGCAGTCAGGACGGGAGCTCCTACGAGCAGTACTTC. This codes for CASSQDGSSYEQYF.

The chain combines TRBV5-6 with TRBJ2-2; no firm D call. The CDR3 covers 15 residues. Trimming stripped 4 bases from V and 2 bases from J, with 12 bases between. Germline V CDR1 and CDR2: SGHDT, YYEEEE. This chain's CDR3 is CASSGRTVNTGELFF. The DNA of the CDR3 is TGTGCCAGCAGCGGACGGACGGTAAACACCGGGGAGCTGTTTTTT.

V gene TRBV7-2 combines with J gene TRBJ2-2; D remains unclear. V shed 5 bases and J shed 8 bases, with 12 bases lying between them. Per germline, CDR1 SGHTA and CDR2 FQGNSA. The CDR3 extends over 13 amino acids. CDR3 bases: TGTGCCAGCAGCGACGACCCGGAGGGGGAGCTGTTTTTT. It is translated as CASSDDPEGELFF.

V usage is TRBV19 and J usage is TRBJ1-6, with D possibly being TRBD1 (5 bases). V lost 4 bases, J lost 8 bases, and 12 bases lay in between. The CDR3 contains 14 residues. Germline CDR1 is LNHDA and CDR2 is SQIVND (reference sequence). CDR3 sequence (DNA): TGTGCCAGTAGTACGACAGCCGGCTATTCACCCCTCCACTTT. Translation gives CASSTTAGYSPLHF.

CDR3 in DNA: TGTGCCAGCAGTCAAACGAGCTCTGGAAACACCATATATTTT. Its protein product is CASSQTSSGNTIYF. This sequence joins TRBV28 and TRBJ1-3; D unclear. Between the trimmed V and J ends, which lost 5 bases and 0 bases, there was a span of 8 bases. This CDR3 has 14 residues. Germline CDR1 and CDR2: MDHEN and SYDVKM.

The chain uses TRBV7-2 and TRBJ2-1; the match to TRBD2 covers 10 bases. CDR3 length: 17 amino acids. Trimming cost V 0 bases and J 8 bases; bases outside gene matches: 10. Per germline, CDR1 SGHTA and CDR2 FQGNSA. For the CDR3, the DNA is TGTGCCAGCAGCTTAGCCCCAGCGGGGGGGCCGATTGATGAGCAGTTCTTC. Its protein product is CASSLAPAGGPIDEQFF.

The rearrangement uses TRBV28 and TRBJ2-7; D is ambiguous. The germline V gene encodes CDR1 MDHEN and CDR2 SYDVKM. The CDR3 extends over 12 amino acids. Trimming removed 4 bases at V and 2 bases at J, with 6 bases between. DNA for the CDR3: TGTGCCAGCAGTTCCCCGACCTACGAGCAGTACTTC. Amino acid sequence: CASSSPTYEQYF.

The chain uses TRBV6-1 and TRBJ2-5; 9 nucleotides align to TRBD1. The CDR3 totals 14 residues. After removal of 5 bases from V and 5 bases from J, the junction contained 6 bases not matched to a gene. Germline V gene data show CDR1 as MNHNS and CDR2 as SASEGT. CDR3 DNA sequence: TGTGCCAGCAGTACCGGGACAGGGCCTGAGACCCAGTACTTC. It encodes CASSTGTGPETQYF.

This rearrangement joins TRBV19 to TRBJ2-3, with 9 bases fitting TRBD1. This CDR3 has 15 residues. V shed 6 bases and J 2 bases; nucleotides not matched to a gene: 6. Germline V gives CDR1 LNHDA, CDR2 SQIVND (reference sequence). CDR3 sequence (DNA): TGTGCCAGTAGCAAACAGGGGGCTTTCACAGATACGCAGTATTTT. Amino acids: CASSKQGAFTDTQYF.

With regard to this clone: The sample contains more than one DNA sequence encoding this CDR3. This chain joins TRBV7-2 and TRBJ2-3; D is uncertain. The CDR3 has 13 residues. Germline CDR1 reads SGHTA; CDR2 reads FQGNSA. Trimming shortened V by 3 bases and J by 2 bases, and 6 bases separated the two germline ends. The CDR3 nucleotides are TGTGCCAGCAGCTTGGACCTCACAGATACGCAGTATTTT. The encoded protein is CASSLDLTDTQYF.

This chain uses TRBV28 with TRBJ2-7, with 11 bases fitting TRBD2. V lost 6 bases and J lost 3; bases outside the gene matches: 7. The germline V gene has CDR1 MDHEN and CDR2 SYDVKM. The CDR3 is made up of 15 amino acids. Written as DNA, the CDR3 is TGTGCCAGCAGCGTCCCAGGGACTAGCGGCTACGAGCAGTACTTC. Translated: CASSVPGTSGYEQYF.